The 8 T cell receptor beta chains given below trace back to one sample, sequenced in a study of blood T cells in healthy people across ages. A second PCR, run for roughly 7 to 11 cycles, used a sample-barcoded 5' primer plus a J-beta primer mix. MiXCR, run by TCRdb on the 5' RACE reads, gives a single entry per CDR3 protein. The sample has a few hundred thousand distinct CDR3 sequences, 25% to 30% seen once; the top ten hold approximately 18%. Sequences were obtained from blood. The source of these receptors is a woman aged 65 to 85 in good health.

The rearrangement uses TRBV20-1 and TRBJ2-5, with D hard to call. The J call may be mistaken, given a closer DNA end match to TRBJ2-7. The germline V gene encodes CDR1 DFQATT and CDR2 SNEGSKA (reference sequence). The CDR3 is 11 amino acids. CDR3 coding DNA: TGCAGCGCAGGCCTCACCTACGAGCAGTACTTC. Amino acid sequence: CSAGLTYEQYF.

Of note for this clonotype: One end of the junction does not line up with germline, which may come from a read error. The V call is TRBV11-3, the J call TRBJ1-3; no reliable D call. This CDR3 is 14 amino acids long. Germline CDR1 SGHNT, CDR2 YENEEA. CDR3 nucleotides: TGTGCCAGCAACACGGGAGGCTCTGGAAACGCCATATATTTT. Translating it yields CASNTGGSGNAIYF. The full variable domain, completed using reference TRBV11-3 and TRBJ1-3, is EAGVVQSPRYKIIEKKQPVAFWCNPISGHNTLYWYLQNLGQGPELLIRYENEEAVDDSQLPKDRFSAERLKGVDSTLKIQPAELGDSAVYLCASNTGGSGNAIYFGEGSWLTVV.

CDR3 DNA: TGTGCCAGCAGTTTAGGGGCTGGGGTAGACTATGGCTACACCTTC. Amino acids: CASSLGAGVDYGYTF. J is TRBJ1-2 and V is TRBV27; TRBD1 might be the D (5 bases). The V end lost 2 bases, the J end lost 3 bases, and 13 bases lay between the germline ends. The germline V gene encodes CDR1 MNHEY and CDR2 SMNVEV (reference sequence). The CDR3 totals 15 residues.

This chain links TRBV7-9 with TRBJ2-1, with D perhaps given as TRBD1 or TRBD2 (5 bases each). V was trimmed by 5 bases and J by 16 bases, leaving 21 bases between them. The germline CDR1 and CDR2 sequences are SEHNR and FQNEAQ (reference sequence). The length of the CDR3 is 13 residues. In DNA, the CDR3 is TGTGCCAGCAGCCCAGGGTCCGGGGCACGAGTTTTCTTC. Residues: CASSPGSGARVFF.

The CDR3 DNA follows: TGTGCCAGCAGTCTGTGGGGGGGCGCGGACCATGGCTACACCTTC. Residues: CASSLWGGADHGYTF. This chain uses TRBV5-6 with TRBJ1-2, with a weak D call TRBD1 (6 bases). The CDR3 spans 15 residues. CDR1 is SGHDT and CDR2 is YYEEEE in the germline V gene. V shed 5 bases and J shed 6 bases, with 20 bases lying between them.

The sample holds a few counts of this clonotype. The CDR3 reads CASSLEGDADTQYF. In DNA, the CDR3 is TGTGCCAGCAGCTTAGAAGGTGACGCAGATACGCAGTATTTT. The gene calls are TRBV7-2 and TRBJ2-3; no reliable D call. Germline values: CDR1 SGHTA, CDR2 FQGNSA. V gave up 1 base and J gave up 4 bases, with 9 bases separating them. CDR3 length: 14 amino acids. Looking up the rest from reference TRBV7-2 and TRBJ2-3 gives the full variable domain: GAGVSQSPSNKVTEKGKDVELRCDPISGHTALYWYRQSLGQGLEFLIYFQGNSAPDKSGLPSDRFSAERTGGSVSTLTIQRTQQEDSAVYLCASSLEGDADTQYFGPGTRLTVL.

The chain is built from TRBV9 and TRBJ1-4; a possible D gene is TRBD1 (5 bases). There are 15 residues in the CDR3. Trimming took off 3 bases at V and 4 bases at J, with 13 bases between the two ends. Per germline, CDR1 SGDLS and CDR2 YYNGEE. The CDR3 DNA is TGTGCCAGCAGCGCTTCACACGGGGGTAATGAAAAACTGTTTTTT. Translation gives CASSASHGGNEKLFF.

The chain uses TRBV4-3 and TRBJ2-2; D possibly uses TRBD1 or TRBD2 (5 bases each). CDR1 and CDR2 (germline): LGHNA, YSLEER. The CDR3 is made up of 17 amino acids. Trimming left V 0 bases short and J 4 bases short, with 15 bases between. This CDR3 is CASSQEGQGRSTGELFF. The CDR3, as DNA: TGCGCCAGCAGCCAAGAGGGGCAGGGACGTAGCACCGGGGAGCTGTTTTTT.